The 24 T cell receptor beta chains below come from one sample, sequenced in a study of graft-versus-host responses after intestinal transplantation. Clones were read by immunoSEQ multiplex PCR, and TCRdb kept only the in-frame ones, dropping some. In the table there are fewer than 8,500 clones, about 80% of which are singletons. From the graft tissue, intraepithelial and lamina propria lymphocytes were released through processing. The material was ileum tissue, obtained 300 to 320 days after intestinal transplant. The source of these receptors is a human patient who received an intestinal transplant, so some T cells may come from the graft donor.

The chain joins TRBV5-1 to TRBJ2-7; D may be TRBD1 (6 bases). Between the trimmed V and J ends, which lost 1 base and 2 bases, there was a span of 16 bases. Germline V lookup: CDR1 SGHRS, CDR2 YFSETQ. CDR3 length equals 16 residues. CDR3 residues: CASSLRWGLTTYEQYF. DNA of the CDR3: TGCGCCAGCAGCTTGCGATGGGGGCTTACCACCTACGAGCAGTACTTC. Looking up the rest from reference TRBV5-1 and TRBJ2-7 gives the full variable domain: KAGVTQTPRYLIKTRGQQVTLSCSPISGHRSVSWYQQTPGQGLQFLFEYFSETQRNKGNFPGRFSGRQFSNSRSEMNVSTLELGDSALYLCASSLRWGLTTYEQYFGPGTRLTVT.

V usage is TRBV28 and J usage is TRBJ2-4, with 9 bases that match TRBD1. CDR1 MDHEN and CDR2 SYDVKM come from the germline V gene. The CDR3 has 17 amino acids. Unmatched junction bases numbered 13, after V lost 2 bases and J lost 8 bases. The CDR3 sequence: CASSLEPEQGARDIQYF. In DNA, the CDR3 is TGTGCCAGCAGTTTAGAACCAGAACAGGGGGCACGGGACATTCAGTACTTC.

This chain joins TRBV11-2 and TRBJ1-3, with D perhaps matching TRBD1 (6 bases). Germline CDR1 and CDR2: SGHAT and FQNNGV. With 2 bases removed from V and 2 bases from J, the gap between germline ends came to 10 bases. The CDR3 consists of 15 residues. The CDR3 DNA is TGTGCCAGCAGCTTATCACAGGGTACTGGAAACACCATATATTTT. As protein: CASSLSQGTGNTIYF.

This chain uses TRBV6-6 with TRBJ2-7, with TRBD2 identical over 12 bases. J lost 7 bases, V lost 2 bases, and 6 bases had no gene match. This CDR3 comprises 15 residues. CDR1 is MNHNY and CDR2 is SVGAGI in the germline V gene (reference sequence). This chain's CDR3 is CASSYRLAGAGEQYF. DNA of the CDR3: TGTGCCAGCAGTTACCGACTAGCGGGGGCTGGGGAGCAGTACTTC.

This clone was detected once. The chain joins TRBV14 to TRBJ1-1; weak D call: TRBD1 (5 bases). V lost 1 base and J 3 bases, leaving 15 bases between the germline ends. Per germline, CDR1 SGHDN and CDR2 FVKESK. The CDR3 length is 16 residues. CDR3 nucleotides: TGTGCCAGCAGCCAAGTCGGGAGGGGCAGGGACACTGAAGCTTTCTTT. As protein: CASSQVGRGRDTEAFF.

The V and J genes are TRBV19 and TRBJ2-3, with D possibly TRBD2 on 5 matching bases. The length of the CDR3 is 15 residues. V was shortened by 2 bases and J by 6 bases, with 15 bases between the two germline ends. Germline CDR1 is LNHDA and CDR2 is SQIVND (reference sequence). The CDR3 nucleotides read TGTGCCAGTAGTATAATTTGGGCCGGACTCGATACGCAGTATTTT. Translated, it gives CASSIIWAGLDTQYF.

The count of this clone is one. This rearrangement joins TRBV6-5 to TRBJ2-7; 8 nucleotides line up with TRBD1. The length of the CDR3 is 12 residues. V dropped 6 bases and J dropped 5; count of bases not matched to a gene: 3. The germline CDR1 and CDR2 sequences are MNHEY and SVGAGI. The CDR3 loop is CASRRQGNEQYF. In nucleotides, the CDR3 is TGTGCCAGCAGAAGACAGGGGAACGAGCAGTACTTC.

This chain joins TRBV7-3 and TRBJ2-7; D is unclear. The CDR3 has 13 amino acids. Germline V CDR1 and CDR2: SGHTA, FQGTGA. V lost 10 bases and J 3 bases, leaving 16 bases between the germline ends. The DNA of the CDR3 is TGTGCCACAGGCAGGAGACCCTACTACGAGCAGTACTTC. Encoded protein: CATGRRPYYEQYF.

V and J are TRBV4-1 and TRBJ2-5; 8 nucleotides align to TRBD1. The ends lost 2 bases at V and 4 bases at J; junction bases unmatched: 6. CDR3 length: 15 amino acids. Germline CDR1 and CDR2: MGHRA and YSYEKL. CDR3 in amino acids: CASSQTPGGGETQYF. The CDR3 DNA sequence: TGCGCCAGCAGCCAAACCCCAGGGGGCGGAGAGACCCAGTACTTC.

The CDR3 DNA follows: TGTGCCAGCAGTTGGGGGGACCACACCGGGGAGCTGTTTTTT. It yields the protein CASSWGDHTGELFF. This chain joins TRBV2 and TRBJ2-2, with TRBD2 as a possible D gene (6 bases). The V end lost 5 bases, the J end lost 3 bases, and 10 bases lay between the germline ends. Per the germline V gene, CDR1 is SNHLY and CDR2 is FYNNEI. CDR3 length: 14 residues.

The chain recombines TRBV5-5 with TRBJ1-2; D possibly corresponds to TRBD1 (5 bases). CDR3 size: 18 residues. CDR1 SGHKS and CDR2 YYEKEE come from the germline V gene (reference sequence). V was cut by 0 bases and J by 3 bases, with 21 bases left in between. The CDR3 sequence is CASSLGDSRPGSDYGYTF. The CDR3 region has the DNA TGTGCCAGCAGCTTGGGAGATTCTCGGCCAGGGTCGGACTATGGCTACACCTTC. The whole variable domain, remainder taken from reference TRBV5-5 and TRBJ1-2, is DAGVTQSPTHLIKTRGQQVTLRCSPISGHKSVSWYQQVLGQGPQFIFQYYEKEERGRGNFPDRFSARQFPNYSSELNVNALLLGDSALYLCASSLGDSRPGSDYGYTFGSGTRLTVV.

The genes are TRBV11-1 and TRBJ1-1; D unclear. Looked up from germline, CDR1 is SGHAT and CDR2 is FQDESV (reference sequence). The length of the CDR3 is 13 residues. The V gene lost 5 bases and the J gene lost 1 base, with 8 bases spanning the gap. CDR3 nucleotides: TGTGCCAGCAGCGATACAACGAACACTGAAGCTTTCTTT. This sequence encodes CASSDTTNTEAFF. The full variable domain, its missing parts supplied by reference TRBV11-1 and TRBJ1-1, is EAEVAQSPRYKITEKSQAVAFWCDPISGHATLYWYRQILGQGPELLVQFQDESVVDDSQLPKDRFSAERLKGVDSTLKIQPAELGDSAMYLCASSDTTNTEAFFGQGTRLTVV.

The chain joins TRBV5-4 to TRBJ1-1; the D gene is possibly TRBD1 (6 bases). Germline CDR1 reads SGHNT; CDR2 reads YYREEE (reference sequence). This CDR3 is 18 amino acids long. Deletions cut 6 bases from V and 3 bases from J, with 27 bases between. The CDR3 DNA reads TGTGCCAGCAACCCTAGTTCTCCGAAATACAGGGCTCACACTGAAGCTTTCTTT. This encodes CASNPSSPKYRAHTEAFF. The full variable domain, its missing parts supplied by reference TRBV5-4 and TRBJ1-1, is ETGVTQSPTHLIKTRGQQVTLRCSSQSGHNTVSWYQQALGQGPQFIFQYYREEENGRGNFPPRFSGLQFPNYSSELNVNALELDDSALYLCASNPSSPKYRAHTEAFFGQGTRLTVV.

The chain carries TRBV5-1 and TRBJ2-1; 10 bases match TRBD2. Germline CDR1 is SGHRS and CDR2 is YFSETQ. The CDR3 is 16 amino acids. Trimming removed 0 bases from V and 6 bases from J; junction bases left unmatched: 6. The CDR3 spells CASSLVPPSGGNEQFF. In DNA, the CDR3 is TGCGCCAGCAGCTTGGTGCCGCCTAGCGGGGGCAATGAGCAGTTCTTC.

V usage is TRBV28 and J usage is TRBJ2-7; 7 positions agree with TRBD1. This CDR3 has 11 residues. Germline CDR1 reads MDHEN; CDR2 reads SYDVKM. Trimming removed 2 bases from V and 12 bases from J; junction bases left unmatched: 4. This CDR3 reads CASSLVGGWYF. The DNA for the CDR3 is TGTGCCAGCAGTTTAGTAGGGGGCTGGTACTTC. Variable domain in full (rest from reference TRBV28 and TRBJ2-7): DVKVTQSSRYLVKRTGEKVFLECVQDMDHENMFWYRQDPGLGLRLIYFSYDVKMKEKGDIPEGYSVSREKKERFSLILESASTNQTSMYLCASSLVGGWYFGPGTRLTVT.

The chain recombines TRBV5-4 with TRBJ2-1; 8 nucleotides match TRBD2. CDR1 and CDR2 (germline): SGHNT, YYREEE (reference sequence). The trim removed 5 bases at V and 4 bases at J, leaving 11 bases unmatched. This CDR3 is 16 amino acids long. CDR3 sequence: CASRLGAGGPYNEQFF. DNA for the CDR3: TGTGCCAGCAGGCTGGGGGCGGGGGGACCATACAATGAGCAGTTCTTC.

The V call is TRBV11-3, the J call TRBJ1-1; 8 positions agree with TRBD1. CDR1 and CDR2 (germline): SGHNT, YENEEA. V was clipped by 1 base and J by 5 bases; unmatched bases: 0. The CDR3 has 13 residues. CDR3 in DNA: TGTGCCAGCAGCTTAGGGACAGGGACTGAAGCTTTCTTT. Protein sequence: CASSLGTGTEAFF.

In DNA, the CDR3 is TGTGCCAGCAGTGCGGGGGAACCTTCACCCCTCCACTTT. Translating gives CASSAGEPSPLHF. The chain uses TRBV2 and TRBJ1-6, with a possible D match to TRBD1 (5 bases). With 4 bases removed from V and 9 bases from J, the gap between germline ends came to 10 bases. The germline gives CDR1 SNHLY, CDR2 FYNNEI. The CDR3 runs to 13 residues.

This clone was seen only once. This chain uses TRBV25-1 with TRBJ1-5; D call uncertain. The CDR3 runs 15 residues. V was pared by 3 bases and J by 0 bases, with 9 bases between. Germline CDR1 and CDR2: MGHDK and SYGVNS. For the CDR3, the DNA is TGTGCCAGCAGTGAGGACGGAGATAGCAATCAGCCCCAGCATTTT. This codes for CASSEDGDSNQPQHF. The full variable domain, its missing parts supplied by reference TRBV25-1 and TRBJ1-5, is EADIYQTPRYLVIGTGKKITLECSQTMGHDKMYWYQQDPGMELHLIHYSYGVNSTEKGDLSSESTVSRIRTEHFPLTLESARPSHTSQYLCASSEDGDSNQPQHFGDGTRLSIL.

This chain joins TRBV7-3 and TRBJ2-6, with D uncertain. The CDR3 sequence is 17 residues long. CDR1 and CDR2 from the germline V gene are SGHTA and FQGTGA. Trimming cost V 5 bases and J 5 bases, with 19 bases left between them. The CDR3 DNA follows: TGTGCCAGCAGCGAGAGGTCCTTACAAAGTCGGGCCAACGTCCTGACTTTC. Its protein product is CASSERSLQSRANVLTF.

Only one count was recorded for this clone. The genes are TRBV2 and TRBJ2-7; D uncertain. CDR3 length: 13 amino acids. Germline CDR1 SNHLY, CDR2 FYNNEI. V dropped 0 bases and J dropped 8 bases, with 11 bases sitting between them. The CDR3 DNA sequence: TGTGCCAGCAGTGAAGCAGGCCGCCTCAAGCAGTACTTC. As protein: CASSEAGRLKQYF.

This clone was found once. This sequence joins TRBV30 and TRBJ1-5; D possibly corresponds to TRBD1 (5 bases). The CDR3 consists of 15 residues. Germline CDR1 reads GTSNPN; CDR2 reads SVGIG (reference sequence). Trimming took 0 bases from V and 0 from J, leaving 9 bases between them. This chain's CDR3 is CAWSVGASSNQPQHF. The CDR3 DNA sequence: TGTGCCTGGAGTGTAGGGGCTTCTAGCAATCAGCCCCAGCATTTT.

The J gene is TRBJ2-7, the V gene TRBV7-3; tentatively, D is TRBD1 (7 bases). The CDR3 covers 14 residues. The germline V and J ends were trimmed by 5 bases and 2 bases, with 13 bases remaining between them. Germline V gene lookup returns CDR1 SGHTA and CDR2 FQGTGA. In nucleotides, the CDR3 is TGTGCCAGCAGCCTTCAGGGGGGCCCCTACGAGCAGTACTTC. It translates to CASSLQGGPYEQYF. The full variable domain, in which reference TRBV7-3 and TRBJ2-7 provide the parts outside the CDR3, is GAGVSQTPSNKVTEKGKYVELRCDPISGHTALYWYRQSLGQGPEFLIYFQGTGAADDSGLPNDRFFAVRPEGSVSTLKIQRTERGDSAVYLCASSLQGGPYEQYFGPGTRLTVT.

The V and J genes are TRBV21-1 and TRBJ1-6; the table's TRBD1 call for D was not verified on the DNA. TRBV21-1 is a recognized pseudogene. This CDR3 has 18 amino acids. The CDR3 loop is CASSTRNGTGGNNSPLHF. For the CDR3, the DNA is TGTGCCAGCAGCACAAGGAACGGGACAGGGGGCAATAATTCACCCCTCCACTTT.